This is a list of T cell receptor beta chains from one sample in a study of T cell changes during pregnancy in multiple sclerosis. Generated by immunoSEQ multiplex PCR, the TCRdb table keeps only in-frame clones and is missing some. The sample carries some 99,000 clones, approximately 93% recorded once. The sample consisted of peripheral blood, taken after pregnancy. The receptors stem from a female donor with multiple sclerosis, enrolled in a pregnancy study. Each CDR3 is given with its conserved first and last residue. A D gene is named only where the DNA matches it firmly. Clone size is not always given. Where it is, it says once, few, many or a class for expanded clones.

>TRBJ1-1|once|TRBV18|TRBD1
TGTGCCAGCTCACCCCGACAGGGGGGGAACACTGAAGCTTTCTTT
CASSPRQGGNTEAFF
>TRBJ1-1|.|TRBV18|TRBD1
TGTGCCAGCTCAGACAAGACAGGGGGCGTTCCTGAAGCTTTCTTT
CASSDKTGGVPEAFF
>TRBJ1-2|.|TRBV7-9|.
TGTGCCAGCAGCTCCACGACAGGCTCCTACACCTTC
CASSSTTGSYTF
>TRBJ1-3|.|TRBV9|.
TGTGCCAGCAGCGTAGATGCGGTAAACACCATATATTTT
CASSVDAVNTIYF
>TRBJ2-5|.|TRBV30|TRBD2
TGTGCCTGGAGGGGACTAGGGGCCGCGGAGACCCAGTACTTC
CAWRGLGAAETQYF
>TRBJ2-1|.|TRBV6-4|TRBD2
TGTGCCAGCAGTCGGACTAGCGTATACAATGAGCAGTTCTTC
CASSRTSVYNEQFF
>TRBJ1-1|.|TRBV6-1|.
TGTGCCAGCAGTCTGAGGGGGAGAGAGAACACTGAAGCTTTCTTT
CASSLRGRENTEAFF
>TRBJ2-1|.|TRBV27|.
TGTGCCAGCAGTCAAGACAGGAGCTCCTACAATGAGCAGTTCTTC
CASSQDRSSYNEQFF
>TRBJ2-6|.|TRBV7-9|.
TGTGCCAGCAGCCCAGGGCGAGTGGCCAACGTCCTGACTTTC
CASSPGRVANVLTF
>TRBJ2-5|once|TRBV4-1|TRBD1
TGCGCCAGCAGTCGGGACAGAATACAAGAGACCCAGTACTTC
CASSRDRIQETQYF
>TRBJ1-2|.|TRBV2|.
TGTGCCAGCAGTGAAGCGCTTCGCAGTTATGGCTACACCTTC
CASSEALRSYGYTF
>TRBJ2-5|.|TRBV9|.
TGTGCCAGCAGCACGTCGGGAGCACATCAAGAGACCCAGTACTTC
CASSTSGAHQETQYF
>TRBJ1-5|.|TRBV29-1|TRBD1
TGCAGCGCCAGGGACAGCGGGAGCAATCAGCCCCAGCATTTT
CSARDSGSNQPQHF
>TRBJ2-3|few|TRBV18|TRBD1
TGTGCCAGCTCACCGACAGGGGGCACAGATACGCAGTATTTT
CASSPTGGTDTQYF
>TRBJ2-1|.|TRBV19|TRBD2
TGTGCCAGTAGTACGGGGACTAGCGGGTTGGGGGCCTACAATGAGCAGTTCTTC
CASSTGTSGLGAYNEQFF
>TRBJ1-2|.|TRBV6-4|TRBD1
TGTGCCAGCAGTTACACCGGGACAGGCGACTATGGCTACACCTTC
CASSYTGTGDYGYTF
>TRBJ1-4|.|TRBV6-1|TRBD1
TGTGCCAGCAGCCAGGACAGGTTTAATGAAAAACTGTTTTTT
CASSQDRFNEKLFF
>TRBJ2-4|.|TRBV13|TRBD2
TGTGCCAGCAGCTTAGTCTCGGGGGGGGCGGGAAACATTCAGTACTTC
CASSLVSGGAGNIQYF
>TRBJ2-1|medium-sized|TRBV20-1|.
TGCAGTGCTAGAGTATACAATGAGCAGTTCTTC
CSARVYNEQFF
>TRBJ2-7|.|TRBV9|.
TGTGCCAGCAGCGCGCAAACAGGGATTGGGTCCGAGCAGTACTTC
CASSAQTGIGSEQYF
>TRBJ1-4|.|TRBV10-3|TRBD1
TGTGCCACCAAGACAGGGCCGGGTAATGAAAAACTGTTTTTT
CATKTGPGNEKLFF
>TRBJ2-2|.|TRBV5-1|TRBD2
TGCGCCAGCAGCCGGGGGGACACCGGGGAGCTGTTTTTT
CASSRGDTGELFF
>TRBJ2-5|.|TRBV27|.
TGTGCCAGCACCAAAAGAGGGCGGGTTGGAGAGACCCAGTACTTC
CASTKRGRVGETQYF
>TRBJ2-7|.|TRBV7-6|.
TGTGCCAGCAGCTTAGTCCTAAACGAGCAGTACTTC
CASSLVLNEQYF
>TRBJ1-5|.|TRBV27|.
TGTGCCAGCAGGTCCGGGTCCAATCAGCCCCAGCATTTT
CASRSGSNQPQHF
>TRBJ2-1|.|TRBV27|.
TGTGCCAGCAGCCGGGGACTCTCCGACTTCTACAATGAGCAGTTCTTC
CASSRGLSDFYNEQFF
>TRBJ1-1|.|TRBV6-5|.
TGTGCCAGCAGGGACATCACTCGGAACACTGAAGCTTTCTTT
CASRDITRNTEAFF
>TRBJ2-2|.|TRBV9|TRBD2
TGTGCCAGCAGCCCGAGACTAGCGGGGGGCGCCGGGGAGCTGTTTTTT
CASSPRLAGGAGELFF
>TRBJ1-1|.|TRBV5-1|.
TGCGCCAGCACCCCTGGGGGGTCAAACACTGAAGCTTTCTTT
CASTPGGSNTEAFF
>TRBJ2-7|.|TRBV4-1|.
TGCGCCAGCAGCCAAGTCTTCGGCGAGCAGTACTTC
CASSQVFGEQYF
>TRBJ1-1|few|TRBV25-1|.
TGTGCCAGCACGAGGGGGATGAACACTGAAGCTTTCTTT
CASTRGMNTEAFF
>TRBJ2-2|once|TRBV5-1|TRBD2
TGCGCCAGCAGCTTCTCCAGCGGGAGAAGGACCGGGGAGCTGTTTTTT
CASSFSSGRRTGELFF
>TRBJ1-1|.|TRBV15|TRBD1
TGTGCCACCAGATCGACAGGGGTTAACACTGAAGCTTTCTTT
CATRSTGVNTEAFF
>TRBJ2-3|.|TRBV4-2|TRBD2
TGTGCCAGCAGCCAAGCGGCAGGGACTAGCGGGGCGAATACGCAGTATTTT
CASSQAAGTSGANTQYF
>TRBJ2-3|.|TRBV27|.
TGTGCCAGCAGTTTACTTCGGGTCGGAGCTAGCACAGATACGCAGTATTTT
CASSLLRVGASTDTQYF
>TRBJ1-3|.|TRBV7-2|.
TGTGCCAGCAGCTTAGGGCCGACGGGCTCTGGAAACACCATATATTTT
CASSLGPTGSGNTIYF
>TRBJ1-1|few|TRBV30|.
TGTGCCTGGATCGAGGGGGGGGGAGCTTTCTTT
CAWIEGGGAFF
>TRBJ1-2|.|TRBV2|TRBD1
TGTGCCAGCAGTGGATTCGGGACAGTGGATGGCTACACCTTC
CASSGFGTVDGYTF
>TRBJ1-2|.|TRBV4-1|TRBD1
TGCGCCAGCAGCCATACAGGGGGCTATGGCTACACCTTC
CASSHTGGYGYTF
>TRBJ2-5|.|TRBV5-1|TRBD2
TGCGCCAGCAGCTTGGCCGGGACTAGCGGGGAGACCCAGTACTTC
CASSLAGTSGETQYF
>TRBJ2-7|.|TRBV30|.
TGTGCCTGGACTCAGGGGTCGTACGAGCAGTACTTC
CAWTQGSYEQYF
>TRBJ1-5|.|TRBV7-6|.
TGTGCCAGCAGCTCCTCAATTGACAGGAATCAGCCCCAGCATTTT
CASSSSIDRNQPQHF
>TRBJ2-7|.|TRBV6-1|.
TGTGCCATCAGTGAGTCCGACAGCTCCTACGAGCAGTACTTC
CAISESDSSYEQYF
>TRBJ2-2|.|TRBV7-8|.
TGTGCCAGCAGTCCTACCGGGACTTCGAACGCCGGGGAGCTGTTTTTT
CASSPTGTSNAGELFF
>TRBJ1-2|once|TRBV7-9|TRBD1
TGTGCCAGCAGCCCTAATACAGGGGGTGAGGGCTACACCTTC
CASSPNTGGEGYTF
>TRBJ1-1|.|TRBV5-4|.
TGTGCCAGCAGCTCATCGACACGGGGCACTGAAGCTTTCTTT
CASSSSTRGTEAFF
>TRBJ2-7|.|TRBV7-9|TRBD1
TGTGCCAGCAGCGCCCGGACAGGGCACTCCTACGAGCAGTACTTC
CASSARTGHSYEQYF
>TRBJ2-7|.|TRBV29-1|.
TGCAGCGTTGTCTTAACTGGCTACGAGCAGTACTTC
CSVVLTGYEQYF
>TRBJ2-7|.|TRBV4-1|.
TGCGCCAGCAGCCAAGATCCCGGGGGCGAGCAGTACTTC
CASSQDPGGEQYF
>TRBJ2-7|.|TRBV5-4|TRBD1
TGTGCCAGCAGCTTGTCCTCGGGACAGGGCACCGAGCAGTACTTC
CASSLSSGQGTEQYF
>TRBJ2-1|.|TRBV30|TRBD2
TGTGCCTGGAGTGTAAATCCAGCGGGAGGTCCCAATGAGCAGTTCTTC
CAWSVNPAGGPNEQFF
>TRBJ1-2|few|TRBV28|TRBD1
TGTGCCAGCAGTTTGGGGACAGGGGCGAACTATGGCTACACCTTC
CASSLGTGANYGYTF
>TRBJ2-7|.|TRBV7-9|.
TGTGCCAGCAGCTTTTCGTCTGAGGACGAGCAGTACTTC
CASSFSSEDEQYF